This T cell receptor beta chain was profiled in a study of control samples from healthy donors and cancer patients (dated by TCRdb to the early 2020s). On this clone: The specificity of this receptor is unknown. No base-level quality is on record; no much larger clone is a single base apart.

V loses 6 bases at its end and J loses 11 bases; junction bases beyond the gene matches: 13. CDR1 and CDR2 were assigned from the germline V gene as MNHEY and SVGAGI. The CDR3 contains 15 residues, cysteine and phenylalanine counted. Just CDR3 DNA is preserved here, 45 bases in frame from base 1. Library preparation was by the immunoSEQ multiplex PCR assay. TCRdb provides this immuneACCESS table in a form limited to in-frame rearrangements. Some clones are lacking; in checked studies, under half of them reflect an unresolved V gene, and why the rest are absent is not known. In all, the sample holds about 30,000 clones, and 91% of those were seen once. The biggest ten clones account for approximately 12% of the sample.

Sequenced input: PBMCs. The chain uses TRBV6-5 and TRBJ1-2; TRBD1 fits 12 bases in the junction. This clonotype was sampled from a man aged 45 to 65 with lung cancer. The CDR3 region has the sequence CASSLPGQGAMGYTF. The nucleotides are TGTGCCAGCAGCCTCCCGGGACAGGGGGCAATGGGGTACACCTTC.